This T cell receptor beta chain originates from a study of blood T cells in healthy people across ages. No fewer than 7 million PBMCs went into each sample. Through a sample-barcoded 5' primer and a J-beta primer mix, a second PCR was run for about 6 to 12 cycles. Each cDNA molecule received a tag from a template-switch adaptor that had 12 random nucleotides. TCRdb called the 5' RACE reads again in MiXCR, with one record for every CDR3 protein. Of 1.5 million to 2 million distinct CDR3 sequences listed, more than 35% were seen once; the top ten hold roughly 24%. This CDR3 region has 15 residues. Trimming shortened V by 3 bases and J by 0 bases, and 6 bases separated the two germline ends. The germline gives CDR1 LGHNT, CDR2 FRNRAP.

V gene TRBV12-5 combines with J gene TRBJ2-6; D call uncertain. This clonotype was sampled from a human donor in good health. Material for sequencing was blood. The CDR3 region is CASGLDLSGANVLTF. The CDR3 bases are TGTGCTAGTGGTTTAGATCTCTCTGGGGCCAACGTCCTGACTTTC. Filled out from reference TRBV12-5 and TRBJ2-6, the complete variable domain reads DARVTQTPRHKVTEMGQEVTMRCQPILGHNTVFWYRQTMMQGLELLAYFRNRAPLDDSGMPKDRFSAEMPDATLATLKIQPSEPRDSAVYFCASGLDLSGANVLTFGAGSRLTVL.